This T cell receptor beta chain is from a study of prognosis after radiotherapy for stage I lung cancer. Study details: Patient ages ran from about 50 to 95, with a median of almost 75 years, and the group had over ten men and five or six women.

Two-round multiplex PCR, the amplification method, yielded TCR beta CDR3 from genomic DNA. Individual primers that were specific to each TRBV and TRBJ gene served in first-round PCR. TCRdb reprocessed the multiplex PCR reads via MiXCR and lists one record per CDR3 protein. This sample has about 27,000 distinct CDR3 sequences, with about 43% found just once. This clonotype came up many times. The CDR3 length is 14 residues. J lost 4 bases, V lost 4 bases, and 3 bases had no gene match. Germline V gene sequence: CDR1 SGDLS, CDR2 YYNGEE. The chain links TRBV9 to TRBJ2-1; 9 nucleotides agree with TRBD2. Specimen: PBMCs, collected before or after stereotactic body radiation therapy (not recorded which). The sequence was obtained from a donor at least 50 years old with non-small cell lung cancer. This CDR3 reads CASSSSGGYNEQFF. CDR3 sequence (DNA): TGTGCCAGCAGCTCAAGCGGGGGGTACAATGAGCAGTTCTTC.